This section outlines one TCR beta chain sequence together with its context. Its antigen is not identified. These data belong to a study of T cell responses to AZD1222 COVID-19 vaccine. Regarding the study as a whole: Mostly white British, mostly female donors; authors suggested clonal diversity may be underestimated.

This CDR3 spans 13 amino acids. The V end was cut by 10 bases, the J end by 10 bases, with 20 bases between. Germline lookup yields CDR1 MNHEY and CDR2 SVGAGI. Pooled in the analysis were second doses at about 4 or about 12 weeks. Clones were sequenced by immunoSEQ multiplex PCR, and TCRdb holds only the in-frame ones, with some missing. Of some 200,000 clones in the sample, more than 75% were seen once. The chain uses TRBV6-5 and TRBJ2-1; perhaps D is TRBD1 or TRBD2 (5 bases each). This receptor was obtained from an adult who received the AZD1222 COVID-19 vaccine. The input for sequencing was peripheral blood, taken 28 days after the second AZD1222 dose. The CDR3 bases are TGTGCCAACGCGCTTTTAGGGGACGGGGAGCAGTTCTTC. Encoded protein: CANALLGDGEQFF.